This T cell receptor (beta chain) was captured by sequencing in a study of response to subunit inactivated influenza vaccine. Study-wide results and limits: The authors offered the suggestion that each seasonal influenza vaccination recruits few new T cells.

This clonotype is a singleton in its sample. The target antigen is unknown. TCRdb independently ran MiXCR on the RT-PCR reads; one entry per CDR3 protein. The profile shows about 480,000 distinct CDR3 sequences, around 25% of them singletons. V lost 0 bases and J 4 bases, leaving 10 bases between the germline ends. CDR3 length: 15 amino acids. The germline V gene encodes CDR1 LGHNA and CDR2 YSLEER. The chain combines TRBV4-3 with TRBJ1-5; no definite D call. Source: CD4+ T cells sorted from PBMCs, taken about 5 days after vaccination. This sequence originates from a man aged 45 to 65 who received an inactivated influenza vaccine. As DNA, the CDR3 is TGCGCCAGCAGCCAAGATTCCGGCCTGAATCAGCCCCAGCATTTT. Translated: CASSQDSGLNQPQHF.